This T cell receptor beta chain came from a study of blood T cells in healthy people across ages. It was with a sample-barcoded 5' primer and a J-beta primer mix that a second PCR of roughly 7 to 12 cycles was run. Each cDNA molecule received a tag from a template-switch adaptor that had 12 random nucleotides. TCRdb reprocessed the 5' RACE reads via MiXCR and lists one record per CDR3 protein. The table records about 780,000 distinct CDR3 sequences, around a quarter of them present only once. This sample was also put to use in a study of T cells of mothers and their children. As that report states: Compared with unrelated pairs, related mother-child pairs had slightly higher, non-significant overlap.

The sample consisted of blood. The TCR sequence derives from a boy aged 10-17 years in good health.

CDR3 coding DNA: TGTGCCAGCAGTGTGGGACAGGACATTTACGAGCAGTACTTC. Protein product: CASSVGQDIYEQYF. The chain has TRBV12-3 or TRBV12-4 and TRBJ2-7, with TRBD1 identical over 8 bases. V shed 5 bases and J 4 bases; nucleotides not matched to a gene: 7. The CDR3 loop spans 14 amino acids.